One sample yielded the 26 T cell receptor beta chains listed below, sequenced in a study of T-cell memory formation after mild COVID-19. MiXCR, run by TCRdb on the 5' RACE reads, gives a single entry per CDR3 protein. In the table there are roughly 580,000 distinct CDR3 sequences, approximately 19% of which are singletons. Input material: PBMCs or a T cell subset sorted from them (not recorded which). The receptors were sampled from an adult woman who had mild COVID-19 (a few samples of this study predate the infection). Cell type and time point are not known.

The chain links TRBV19 to TRBJ1-2; D is perhaps TRBD1 (6 bases). The CDR3 consists of 11 residues. From germline, CDR1 is LNHDA and CDR2 SQIVND (reference sequence). V was cut by 6 bases and J by 8 bases, with 10 bases left in between. Written as DNA, the CDR3 is TGTGCCAGTAGGAACAGGGAGGGCTACACCTTC. It encodes CASRNREGYTF.

V is TRBV12-3 or TRBV12-4 and J is TRBJ1-3; D not certain. The CDR3 runs to 18 residues. Trimming cost V 3 bases and J 0 bases, with 18 bases left between them. As DNA, the CDR3 is TGTGCCAGCAGTTTGGTTCTGAAAGTTGTTAACTCTGGAAACACCATATATTTT. It translates to CASSLVLKVVNSGNTIYF.

This clonotype has a count of ten or more. V gene TRBV7-2 combines with J gene TRBJ2-7; weak D call: TRBD2 (6 bases). The CDR3 spans 13 residues. The V gene lost 4 bases and the J gene lost 2 bases, with 9 bases spanning the gap. CDR1 and CDR2 from the germline V gene are SGHTA and FQGNSA. The CDR3 region is CASSSGGTYEQYF. The DNA for the CDR3 is TGTGCCAGCAGCTCTGGCGGGACCTACGAGCAGTACTTC.

The rearrangement joins TRBV7-2 to TRBJ2-3; 7 nucleotides line up with TRBD2. From germline, CDR1 is SGHTA and CDR2 FQGNSA. V lost 1 base to trimming and J lost 7 bases; unmatched junction nucleotides: 11. This CDR3 is 16 amino acids long. The CDR3 loop reads CASSLGGLPAVNTQYF. The CDR3 nucleotides are TGTGCCAGCAGCTTAGGGGGACTACCAGCGGTGAATACGCAGTATTTT.

This chain connects TRBV9 to TRBJ1-2; D perhaps matches TRBD1 (6 bases). The CDR3 loop spans 15 amino acids. Germline V CDR1 and CDR2: SGDLS, YYNGEE. Trimming left V 4 bases short and J 5 bases short, with 18 bases between. The CDR3 protein is CASSLQTGSGYGYTF. In DNA form, the CDR3 reads TGTGCCAGCAGCCTGCAGACAGGTTCGGGGTATGGCTACACCTTC.

The CDR3: CSARDSRHLWEAYEQYF. In DNA form, the CDR3 reads TGCAGTGCTAGAGATTCGAGACATCTCTGGGAGGCCTACGAGCAGTACTTC. This chain connects TRBV20-1 to TRBJ2-7, with a weak D call TRBD2 (6 bases). The V gene lost 0 bases and the J gene lost 2 bases, with 20 bases spanning the gap. Germline CDR1 and CDR2: DFQATT and SNEGSKA (reference sequence). This CDR3 has 17 amino acids.

This chain connects TRBV5-1 to TRBJ2-2, with a weak D call TRBD2 (5 bases). There are 17 residues in the CDR3. From germline, CDR1 is SGHRS and CDR2 YFSETQ. Trimming cost V 1 base and J 3 bases, with 16 bases left between them. The CDR3 reads CASSLISSPTYTGELFF. In DNA form, the CDR3 reads TGCGCCAGCAGCTTGATCTCTAGCCCCACATACACCGGGGAGCTGTTTTTT.

The V call is TRBV12-3 or TRBV12-4, the J call TRBJ1-1, with unresolved D. CDR3 length equals 14 residues. V was pared by 3 bases and J by 0 bases, with 8 bases between. CDR3 region: CASSFYSLNTEAFF. Here the CDR3 DNA reads TGTGCCAGCAGTTTCTACTCTCTGAACACTGAAGCTTTCTTT.

The J gene is TRBJ2-2, the V gene TRBV7-2, with 16 nucleotides matching TRBD2. CDR1 is SGHTA, CDR2 FQGNSA, per germline. Unmatched junction bases numbered 6, after V lost 5 bases and J lost 6 bases. The CDR3 loop spans 17 amino acids. CDR3 amino acids: CASSPIGTSGRAGELFF. In nucleotides, the CDR3 is TGTGCCAGCAGCCCAATCGGGACTAGCGGGAGGGCCGGGGAGCTGTTTTTT.

This clonotype was detected a few times. J is TRBJ1-5 and V is TRBV6-6; 7 bases are a match to TRBD1. The germline V gene has CDR1 MNHNY and CDR2 SVGAGI (reference sequence). After removal of 7 bases from V and 8 bases from J, the junction contained 11 bases not matched to a gene. There are 14 residues in the CDR3. CDR3 nucleotide sequence: TGTGCCAGCACCCCCGGGACAGCAGGGAAGCCCCAGCATTTT. Its protein is CASTPGTAGKPQHF.

This clonotype has more than one count but fewer than ten. In nucleotides, the CDR3 is TGTGCCAGCAGTACGGACGGTTATCAGCCCCAGCATTTT. It translates to CASSTDGYQPQHF. The chain combines TRBV6-1 with TRBJ1-5; D remains ambiguous. V was cut by 5 bases and J by 5 bases, with 10 bases left in between. This CDR3 is 13 amino acids long. Germline-derived CDR1 and CDR2 are MNHNS and SASEGT.

This chain links TRBV24-1 with TRBJ2-1; D call uncertain. CDR1 and CDR2 (germline): KGHDR, SFDVKD. The CDR3 covers 17 residues. Trimming took 4 bases from V and 7 from J, leaving 22 bases between them. CDR3 amino acids: CATSEIESKGLRNEQFF. The CDR3 bases are TGTGCCACCAGTGAGATTGAGTCAAAAGGGTTAAGGAATGAGCAGTTCTTC.

This clonotype came up a few times. The rearrangement joins TRBV18 to TRBJ2-7, with D tentatively TRBD2 (7 bases). Germline CDR1 KGHSH, CDR2 LQKENI. The CDR3 contains 15 residues. Trimming cost V 4 bases and J 3 bases, with 16 bases left between them. In nucleotides, the CDR3 is TGTGCCAGCTCACTAAACGGGGGGCGGATCTACGAGCAGTACTTC. It is translated as CASSLNGGRIYEQYF.

The chain carries TRBV27 and TRBJ1-5; weak D call: TRBD1 (5 bases). CDR1 is MNHEY, CDR2 SMNVEV, per germline (reference sequence). Trimming stripped 3 bases from V and 3 bases from J, with 9 bases between. The CDR3 runs 14 residues. Written as DNA, the CDR3 is TGTGCCAGCAGTTTCGGGGGGGACAATCAGCCCCAGCATTTT. Its protein is CASSFGGDNQPQHF.

This clonotype was seen only once. V is TRBV2 and J is TRBJ1-1, with 7 bases aligning to TRBD1. Unmatched junction bases numbered 7, after V lost 6 bases and J lost 0 bases. The CDR3 consists of 15 residues. Germline V gives CDR1 SNHLY, CDR2 FYNNEI. The CDR3 DNA follows: TGTGCCAGCAGAGAACAGGGGACCTTGAACACTGAAGCTTTCTTT. It is translated as CASREQGTLNTEAFF.

This rearrangement joins TRBV14 to TRBJ2-1, with 11 bases lining up with TRBD2. The trim removed 3 bases at V and 4 bases at J, leaving 8 bases unmatched. CDR1 is SGHDN, CDR2 FVKESK, per germline. The CDR3 consists of 17 residues. The CDR3 here is CASSQFTSGSRYNEQFF. CDR3 sequence (DNA): TGTGCCAGCAGCCAGTTCACTAGCGGGAGTAGGTACAATGAGCAGTTCTTC.

The V call is TRBV5-1, the J call TRBJ2-1, with 12 nucleotides matching TRBD1. Germline trimming cut 5 bases from V and 7 bases from J; bases unmatched to any gene: 10. From germline, CDR1 is SGHRS and CDR2 YFSETQ. This CDR3 comprises 16 residues. The CDR3 sequence: CASSQQPGQGANEQFF. CDR3 sequence (DNA): TGCGCCAGCAGTCAGCAGCCGGGACAGGGGGCTAATGAGCAGTTCTTC. Looking up the rest from reference TRBV5-1 and TRBJ2-1 gives the full variable domain: KAGVTQTPRYLIKTRGQQVTLSCSPISGHRSVSWYQQTPGQGLQFLFEYFSETQRNKGNFPGRFSGRQFSNSRSEMNVSTLELGDSALYLCASSQQPGQGANEQFFGPGTRLTVL.

Many counts were recorded for this clonotype. V usage is TRBV12-3 or TRBV12-4 and J usage is TRBJ1-5; possible D gene TRBD1, 6 bases. This CDR3 has 18 amino acids. Trimming took 4 bases from V and 0 from J, leaving 19 bases between them. This CDR3 reads CASSSPQGTGVSNQPQHF. CDR3 nucleotides: TGTGCCAGCAGTTCACCTCAGGGGACGGGGGTTAGCAATCAGCCCCAGCATTTT.

This clonotype was counted between two and nine times. The rearrangement joins TRBV12-3 or TRBV12-4 to TRBJ2-2; a possible D gene is TRBD2 (6 bases). The CDR3 is made up of 13 amino acids. Trimming removed 6 bases from V and 8 bases from J, with 13 bases in between. The CDR3, as DNA: TGTGCCAGCAGGACATCAGGAGGGGGGGAGCTGTTTTTT. It codes for CASRTSGGGELFF.

This clonotype was counted a few times. The chain is built from TRBV4-1 and TRBJ2-1, with 8 bases aligning to TRBD1. The CDR3 extends over 14 amino acids. V shed 0 bases, J shed 7 bases, and the junction held 2 bases outside the gene matches. CDR1 and CDR2 (germline): MGHRA, YSYEKL. The CDR3 nucleotides are TGCGCCAGCAGCCAAGAAGGGACAGGTAATGAGCAGTTCTTC. Protein sequence: CASSQEGTGNEQFF.

This clonotype was found a few times. The rearrangement joins TRBV5-1 to TRBJ1-4; no reliable D call. The CDR3 length is 14 residues. V lost 0 bases to trimming and J lost 6 bases, with 9 bases between them. From germline, CDR1 is SGHRS and CDR2 YFSETQ. CDR3 sequence reads: CASSLGEGDEKLFF. The CDR3 DNA is TGCGCCAGCAGCTTGGGAGAGGGCGATGAAAAACTGTTTTTT.

The rearrangement joins TRBV11-3 to TRBJ2-7; 9 positions agree with TRBD1. This CDR3 spans 15 amino acids. Germline-derived CDR1 and CDR2 are SGHNT and YENEEA. The trim removed 5 bases at V and 6 bases at J, leaving 11 bases unmatched. CDR3 loop: CASSMGQGGWGEQYF. The CDR3 bases are TGTGCCAGCAGCATGGGACAGGGAGGTTGGGGCGAGCAGTACTTC.

This clonotype was detected only a few times. The CDR3 DNA is TGTGCCAGCAGTCGTACAGGGGGCGTCGGCACCGGGGAGCTGTTTTTT. Amino acid sequence: CASSRTGGVGTGELFF. The rearrangement links TRBV6-5 to TRBJ2-2, with 9 positions matching TRBD1. Per the germline V gene, CDR1 is MNHEY and CDR2 is SVGAGI. The CDR3 consists of 16 residues. V shed 5 bases and J 4 bases; nucleotides not matched to a gene: 8.

This clonotype was seen only a few times. The genes are TRBV7-2 and TRBJ1-1, with a possible D match to TRBD1 (6 bases). This CDR3 region has 17 residues. The V gene's germline CDR1 is SGHTA and CDR2 FQGNSA. Trimming shortened V by 3 bases and J by 0 bases, and 17 bases separated the two germline ends. CDR3 amino acids: CASSFSGVLSVNTEAFF. The CDR3 DNA is TGTGCCAGCAGCTTCTCAGGGGTCCTCTCGGTGAACACTGAAGCTTTCTTT.

This clonotype appeared many times. A much bigger clone sits one base away, suggesting this may be a read error. The rearrangement uses TRBV7-9 and TRBJ2-2; 7 bases match TRBD2. The CDR3 covers 15 residues. The germline V gene has CDR1 SEHNR and CDR2 FQNEAQ (reference sequence). The trim removed 0 bases at V and 3 bases at J, leaving 1 base unmatched. CDR3 DNA: TGTGCCAGCAGCTTAGCGGGAGGGGACACCGGGGAGCTGTTTTTT. Translating gives CASSLAGGDTGELFF.

CDR3 nucleotides: TGTGCCAGCAGTCTAGGGCTGAGTAGCGGGAGGGCCTGGGAGTATTTT. Protein product: CASSLGLSSGRAWEYF. V and J are TRBV12-3 or TRBV12-4 and TRBJ2-3, with TRBD2 matching over 11 bases. The CDR3 length is 16 residues. V shed 5 bases, J shed 13 bases, and the junction held 17 bases outside the gene matches.